The 15 T cell receptor beta chains given below trace back to one sample, sequenced in a study of long-term antiretroviral therapy in people with HIV. The immunoSEQ assay was v3.0, run at survey level. Profiled with immunoSEQ multiplex PCR; TCRdb holds only in-frame clones, not every one. The table shows more than 30,000 clones, with around 75% occurring only once. The sequences come from unsorted PBMCs, collected 1.9 years after starting antiretroviral therapy. The receptors come from a man aged 18 to 29 with HIV.

V and J are TRBV5-1 and TRBJ2-3; 10 bases align to TRBD2. CDR3 length equals 16 residues. Germline-derived CDR1 and CDR2 are SGHRS and YFSETQ. V was clipped by 1 base and J by 2 bases; unmatched bases: 4. This chain's CDR3 is CASSLSLAGITDTQYF. The DNA of the CDR3 is TGCGCCAGCAGCTTGTCACTAGCGGGGATCACAGATACGCAGTATTTT.

The chain has TRBV5-1 and TRBJ2-3; 11 bases match TRBD2. CDR1 SGHRS and CDR2 YFSETQ come from the germline V gene. The V and J ends lost 2 bases and 4 bases, in that order; junction bases with no gene match: 3. CDR3 length: 15 residues. For the CDR3, the DNA is TGCGCCAGCAGCTTTGTAGCGGGGGGGTCAGATACGCAGTATTTT. This sequence encodes CASSFVAGGSDTQYF.

This chain links TRBV6-5 with TRBJ1-1; D unclear. The CDR3 contains 13 residues. The germline V gene encodes CDR1 MNHEY and CDR2 SVGAGI. V dropped 5 bases and J dropped 3 bases, with 10 bases sitting between them. The CDR3 sequence is CASSHRVDTEAFF. The CDR3 region has the DNA TGTGCCAGCAGTCATAGGGTAGACACTGAAGCTTTCTTT.

This clone has just a few counts. The chain links TRBV18 to TRBJ1-1; 7 bases map to TRBD1. The CDR3 runs 14 residues. Germline CDR1 and CDR2: KGHSH and LQKENI. CDR3 bases: TGTGCAGGGCGAAGGACAGGTTCCTCCACTGAAGCTTTCTTT. Encoded protein: CAGRRTGSSTEAFF.

The sample holds a few counts of this clone. The J gene is TRBJ2-3, the V gene TRBV13, with 7 bases that match TRBD1. The CDR3 totals 14 residues. The trim removed 5 bases at V and 3 bases at J, leaving 5 bases unmatched. Germline-derived CDR1 and CDR2 are PRHDT and FYEKMQ (reference sequence). The CDR3 is CASSDRVGTDTQYF. CDR3 DNA sequence: TGTGCCAGCAGCGACAGGGTTGGGACAGATACGCAGTATTTT.

The chain carries TRBV6-1 and TRBJ1-2; D is unresolved. The CDR3 is 16 residues long. From germline, CDR1 is MNHNS and CDR2 SASEGT. Trimming left V 2 bases short and J 1 base short, with 14 bases between. In DNA, the CDR3 is TGTGCCAGCAGTGAAATAAGTGGTGAGGGTAACTATGGCTACACCTTC. Its protein product is CASSEISGEGNYGYTF.

The rearrangement joins TRBV28 to TRBJ2-5, with D possibly called TRBD1 or TRBD2 (5 bases each). Germline assignment: CDR1 MDHEN and CDR2 SYDVKM. V was trimmed by 6 bases and J by 4 bases, leaving 21 bases between them. This CDR3 is built from 16 residues. Here the CDR3 reads CASRSYRGARGETQYF. For the CDR3, the DNA is TGTGCCAGCAGATCTTACCGGGGCGCCCGGGGAGAGACCCAGTACTTC.

This clone was found a few times. The chain recombines TRBV9 with TRBJ2-2; no firm D call. The germline V and J ends were trimmed by 0 bases and 3 bases, with 3 bases remaining between them. The CDR3 is 13 residues long. CDR1 and CDR2 from the germline V gene are SGDLS and YYNGEE. In nucleotides, the CDR3 is TGTGCCAGCAGCGTAGCGGACACCGGGGAGCTGTTTTTT. It encodes CASSVADTGELFF. The full variable domain, in which reference TRBV9 and TRBJ2-2 provide the parts outside the CDR3, is DSGVTQTPKHLITATGQRVTLRCSPRSGDLSVYWYQQSLDQGLQFLIQYYNGEERAKGNILERFSAQQFPDLHSELNLSSLELGDSALYFCASSVADTGELFFGEGSRLTVL.

This sequence joins TRBV28 and TRBJ1-2; the D gene is possibly TRBD1 (6 bases). Germline lookup yields CDR1 MDHEN and CDR2 SYDVKM. Trimming cost V 2 bases and J 8 bases, with 24 bases left between them. This CDR3 is built from 17 residues. The CDR3 loop is CASSLPGHQASMGGYTF. In DNA form, the CDR3 reads TGTGCCAGCAGTTTACCGGGACACCAGGCTTCTATGGGCGGCTACACCTTC.

The genes are TRBV6-6 and TRBJ1-3; D gene uncertain. CDR1 is MNHNY and CDR2 is SVGAGI in the germline V gene (reference sequence). V was shortened by 0 bases and J by 3 bases, with 0 bases between the two germline ends. The CDR3 length is 12 residues. CDR3: CASSYSGNTIYF. The CDR3 DNA is TGTGCCAGCAGTTACTCTGGAAACACCATATATTTT.

CDR3 region: CASSLELGTEAFF. As DNA, the CDR3 is TGTGCCAGCAGCTTAGAGCTCGGGACTGAAGCTTTCTTT. V gene TRBV11-2 combines with J gene TRBJ1-1; D gene unclear. The CDR3 has 13 amino acids. CDR1 SGHAT and CDR2 FQNNGV come from the germline V gene. Trimming removed 0 bases at V and 5 bases at J, with 7 bases between.

The J gene is TRBJ1-4, the V gene TRBV21-1; TRBD1 is taken as the D call from the table, unchecked against the DNA. TRBV21-1 is reported as a pseudogene. The CDR3 has 16 amino acids. DNA for the CDR3: TGTGCCAGCAGCAAATCGATTCGACAGGCTAATGAAAAACTGTTTTTT. Translating it yields CASSKSIRQANEKLFF.

V gene TRBV5-1 combines with J gene TRBJ2-3; a possible D gene is TRBD2 (6 bases). V lost 7 bases and J lost 2, with 11 bases in between. Germline CDR1 is SGHRS and CDR2 is YFSETQ. The CDR3 is 13 amino acids. The CDR3 DNA is TGCGCCAGCGGCGGCGGGGACACAGATACGCAGTATTTT. It is translated as CASGGGDTDTQYF.

The chain is built from TRBV6-5 and TRBJ2-5, with 12 bases matching TRBD2. The CDR3 is made up of 15 amino acids. Trimming at V came to 5 bases and at J to 2 bases, leaving 3 bases not matched to a gene. The germline V gene encodes CDR1 MNHEY and CDR2 SVGAGI. The DNA for the CDR3 is TGTGCCAGCAGTACTAGCGGGGGGACGCAAGAGACCCAGTACTTC. Protein product: CASSTSGGTQETQYF.

This clone was seen more than once but under ten times. V is TRBV5-1 and J is TRBJ1-2, with D perhaps matching TRBD1 (5 bases). In germline, CDR1 is SGHRS, CDR2 YFSETQ. The CDR3 consists of 15 residues. The V end lost 1 base, the J end lost 2 bases, and 12 bases lay between the germline ends. CDR3 coding DNA: TGCGCCAGCAGCTTGCGAGGGGCAGAGAACTATGGCTACACCTTC. Its translation is CASSLRGAENYGYTF.